The count of the clone carrying this T cell receptor beta chain is one. This record belongs to a study of blood T cell repertoires in COVID-19. Overall study: Acute and convalescent COVID-19 samples came from the United States, Italy and Spain. PBMCs, B-cell-depleted T cells, or T cells provided the cDNA or gDNA that made up the material.

Original analysis: Reference gene primers were amplified, and this amplification served to estimate nucleated cell counts. Repertoires were generated with immunoSEQ multiplex PCR, while TCRdb's copy carries only in-frame clones and drops some. The DNA gave D and trimming, while V, J and clone size come from that table. The profile shows 220,000 or so clones, approximately 84% of them singletons. The germline CDR1 and CDR2 sequences are MGHRA and YSYEKL. V was clipped by 4 bases and J by 10 bases, with 19 bases between them. The CDR3 has 15 residues. The chain links TRBV4-1 to TRBJ1-4, with D possibly being TRBD1 (6 bases). The sequence was collected from a woman in her 30s who had recovered from COVID-19. Sample: peripheral blood. CDR3 protein: CASSPDGQRGGKLFF. The CDR3 bases are TGCGCCAGCAGCCCAGACGGTCAAAGAGGGGGAAAACTGTTTTTT.